This entry features one TCR beta chain sequence. The data derive from a study of blood T cell repertoires in COVID-19. Study-level background: T cells, B-cell-depleted T cells, or PBMCs supplied cDNA or gDNA.

In the original workflow: The authors estimated nucleated cell counts from reference gene primer amplification. Assay: immunoSEQ multiplex PCR; the TCRdb copy retains only in-frame clones and omits some. D and trimming come from the DNA, and the V and J calls and clone size come from that table. The top ten hold approximately 2.5% of the sample, which has about 170,000 clones, 80% to 85% seen once. V was shortened by 1 base and J by 0 bases, with 7 bases between the two germline ends. Germline CDR1 reads SGHNT; CDR2 reads YYREEE (reference sequence). The length of the CDR3 is 15 residues. V and J are TRBV5-4 and TRBJ1-4; D call uncertain. The clonotype comes from a human donor with acute or convalescent COVID-19. The donor label of this sample is uncertain. The sequencing input was peripheral blood. The CDR3 DNA reads as TGTGCCAGCAGCTTGAGAGGCCCAACTAATGAAAAACTGTTTTTT. This encodes CASSLRGPTNEKLFF.